This is a list of T cell receptor beta chains from one sample in a study of blood T cell repertoires in COVID-19. Sequenced by immunoSEQ multiplex PCR; TCRdb stores in-frame clones only, minus some. The table has 150,000 to 250,000 clones, around 90% seen once. The specimen sequenced was PBMCs or T cells enriched from blood (not recorded which). The source of these receptors is a woman aged 25 to 39 who had recovered from COVID-19. Both conserved end residues are part of each CDR3. A D gene is named only where the DNA matches it firmly. Some rows mark clone size as missing; the rest say once, few, many or name a class of expanded clone.

J: TRBJ1-2; size: NA; V: TRBV12-5; D: TRBD1; CDR3: CASGLQRDRGVSNYGYTF; DNA: TGTGCTAGTGGTCTGCAACGGGACAGGGGCGTCTCTAACTATGGCTACACCTTC
J: TRBJ2-7; size: NA; V: TRBV25-1; D: TRBD1; CDR3: CASSTGDEQYF; DNA: TGTGCCAGCAGTACAGGGGACGAGCAGTACTTC
J: TRBJ1-6; size: once; V: TRBV9; D: TRBD1; CDR3: CASSTLPGQGTAPLHF; DNA: TGTGCCAGCAGCACCCTCCCGGGACAGGGAACCGCACCCCTCCACTTT
J: TRBJ2-7; size: NA; V: TRBV27; D: NA; CDR3: CASSRDTSYEQYF; DNA: TGTGCCAGCAGCCGGGACACCTCCTACGAGCAGTACTTC
J: TRBJ2-7; size: NA; V: TRBV6-1; D: NA; CDR3: CASSEGLYEQYF; DNA: TGTGCCAGCAGTGAAGGGCTCTACGAGCAGTACTTC
J: TRBJ1-3; size: NA; V: TRBV9; D: NA; CDR3: CASSPGATGNTIYF; DNA: TGTGCCAGCAGCCCAGGGGCGACTGGAAACACCATATATTTT
J: TRBJ1-3; size: few; V: TRBV12-3/TRBV12-4; D: NA; CDR3: CASSFRRGGTIYF; DNA: TGTGCCAGCAGTTTCCGGAGAGGAGGCACCATATATTTT
J: TRBJ2-1; size: medium-sized; V: TRBV4-3; D: TRBD2; CDR3: CASSQGLAGSYNEQFF; DNA: TGCGCCAGCAGCCAAGGACTAGCGGGCTCCTACAATGAGCAGTTCTTC
J: TRBJ1-5; size: NA; V: TRBV6-5; D: TRBD1; CDR3: CASSSQGAGGNQPQHF; DNA: TGTGCCAGCAGTTCACAGGGGGCCGGCGGCAATCAGCCCCAGCATTTT
J: TRBJ2-1; size: NA; V: TRBV9; D: NA; CDR3: CASSVEGGGHRDEQFF; DNA: TGTGCCAGCAGCGTAGAAGGCGGGGGCCATAGGGATGAGCAGTTCTTC
J: TRBJ1-4; size: NA; V: TRBV3-1/TRBV3-2; D: NA; CDR3: CASSQDFATNEKLFF; DNA: TGTGCCAGCAGCCAGGACTTTGCAACTAATGAAAAACTGTTTTTT
J: TRBJ1-2; size: NA; V: TRBV6-5; D: TRBD1; CDR3: CASSSRTGVYGYTF; DNA: TGTGCCAGCAGTTCACGGACAGGCGTCTATGGCTACACCTTC
J: TRBJ2-1; size: NA; V: TRBV9; D: TRBD2; CDR3: CASSYWGTSGRNEQFF; DNA: TGTGCCAGCAGCTACTGGGGGACTAGCGGGAGAAATGAGCAGTTCTTC
J: TRBJ1-1; size: NA; V: TRBV6-1; D: NA; CDR3: CASSDAGALLMNTEAFF; DNA: TGTGCCAGCAGTGATGCGGGGGCACTCTTAATGAACACTGAAGCTTTCTTT
J: TRBJ2-1; size: NA; V: TRBV19; D: NA; CDR3: CASREGSYNEQFF; DNA: TGTGCCAGTAGGGAGGGATCTTACAATGAGCAGTTCTTC
J: TRBJ1-2; size: NA; V: TRBV14; D: NA; CDR3: CASSHAEGLFYGYTF; DNA: TGTGCCAGCAGCCATGCGGAGGGCCTCTTCTATGGCTACACCTTC
J: TRBJ2-7; size: NA; V: TRBV5-4; D: TRBD2; CDR3: CASRVGLAGGPDEQYF; DNA: TGTGCCAGCAGGGTGGGACTAGCGGGAGGGCCGGACGAGCAGTACTTC
J: TRBJ1-1; size: NA; V: TRBV5-5; D: NA; CDR3: CASSLVAGETEAFF; DNA: TGTGCCAGCAGCTTGGTGGCAGGGGAAACTGAAGCTTTCTTT
J: TRBJ1-2; size: NA; V: TRBV7-8; D: NA; CDR3: CATLPGGGANYGYTF; DNA: TGTGCCACCCTGCCCGGCGGAGGAGCTAACTATGGCTACACCTTC
J: TRBJ1-2; size: NA; V: TRBV7-2; D: NA; CDR3: CASSPGLNYGYTF; DNA: TGTGCCAGCAGTCCGGGTCTTAACTATGGCTACACCTTC
J: TRBJ2-2; size: NA; V: TRBV3-1/TRBV3-2; D: TRBD2; CDR3: CASSQDYFLAGLTGELFF; DNA: TGTGCCAGCAGCCAAGATTATTTCCTAGCGGGTCTTACCGGGGAGCTGTTTTTT
J: TRBJ2-2; size: NA; V: TRBV9; D: TRBD2; CDR3: CASSVNQRGRTGELFF; DNA: TGTGCCAGCAGCGTAAACCAGCGGGGGAGGACCGGGGAGCTGTTTTTT
J: TRBJ2-7; size: NA; V: TRBV19; D: TRBD1; CDR3: CASRDRASYEQYF; DNA: TGTGCCAGTAGGGACAGGGCATCCTACGAGCAGTACTTC
J: TRBJ2-7; size: NA; V: TRBV4-2; D: NA; CDR3: CASSQDPRGIYEQYF; DNA: TGTGCCAGCAGCCAAGACCCCAGGGGCATCTACGAGCAGTACTTC
J: TRBJ1-1; size: NA; V: TRBV29-1; D: NA; CDR3: CSVDARFGEAFF; DNA: TGCAGCGTTGACGCCAGATTTGGTGAAGCTTTCTTT
J: TRBJ2-1; size: NA; V: TRBV7-9; D: TRBD2; CDR3: CASSLSVTSGSAEQFF; DNA: TGTGCCAGCAGCTTATCGGTGACTAGCGGGAGTGCTGAGCAGTTCTTC
J: TRBJ1-6; size: once; V: TRBV19; D: TRBD1; CDR3: CASSPWGQGNSPLHF; DNA: TGTGCCAGTAGTCCATGGGGACAGGGTAATTCACCCCTCCACTTT
J: TRBJ1-5; size: few; V: TRBV30; D: NA; CDR3: CAWSDGGNQPQHF; DNA: TGTGCCTGGTCCGACGGGGGCAATCAGCCCCAGCATTTT
J: TRBJ2-1; size: NA; V: TRBV7-9; D: NA; CDR3: CASSLNSEQFF; DNA: TGTGCCAGCAGCCTGAACAGCGAGCAGTTCTTC
J: TRBJ1-5; size: NA; V: TRBV5-1; D: NA; CDR3: CASSLAGSTNQPQHF; DNA: TGCGCCAGCAGCTTGGCCGGGTCAACTAATCAGCCCCAGCATTTT
J: TRBJ1-2; size: once; V: TRBV11-3; D: TRBD1; CDR3: CASSHYRDRDGYTF; DNA: TGTGCCAGCAGCCACTACCGGGACAGGGATGGCTACACCTTC
J: TRBJ1-1; size: once; V: TRBV19; D: TRBD1; CDR3: CASSIFRTGEAFF; DNA: TGTGCCAGTAGTATCTTTCGGACAGGGGAAGCTTTCTTT
J: TRBJ2-1; size: NA; V: TRBV18; D: TRBD1; CDR3: CASSPETGADNEQFF; DNA: TGTGCCAGCTCACCTGAGACAGGGGCAGACAATGAGCAGTTCTTC
J: TRBJ1-1; size: few; V: TRBV9; D: NA; CDR3: CASSDRDQEVAFF; DNA: TGTGCCAGCAGTGACCGCGACCAAGAGGTAGCTTTCTTT
J: TRBJ2-7; size: NA; V: TRBV6-5; D: TRBD2; CDR3: CASSYWGGREYEQYF; DNA: TGTGCCAGCAGTTACTGGGGGGGTCGGGAATACGAGCAGTACTTC
J: TRBJ1-1; size: NA; V: TRBV29-1; D: TRBD1; CDR3: CSVEDRGLSEAFF; DNA: TGCAGCGTTGAGGACAGGGGGCTGTCTGAAGCTTTCTTT
J: TRBJ1-3; size: NA; V: TRBV7-3; D: TRBD1; CDR3: CASSSGQPGNTIYF; DNA: TGTGCCAGCAGCTCGGGACAGCCTGGAAACACCATATATTTT
J: TRBJ2-1; size: NA; V: TRBV7-2; D: TRBD2; CDR3: CASSLETTSGGAGEQFF; DNA: TGTGCCAGCAGCTTAGAGACGACTAGCGGGGGGGCGGGTGAGCAGTTCTTC
J: TRBJ1-5; size: once; V: TRBV12-3/TRBV12-4; D: NA; CDR3: CASSIAGYQPQHF; DNA: TGTGCCAGCAGTATCGCAGGGTATCAGCCCCAGCATTTT
J: TRBJ1-1; size: NA; V: TRBV12-3/TRBV12-4; D: NA; CDR3: CASSLGLNTEAFF; DNA: TGTGCCAGCAGTTTAGGCCTAAACACTGAAGCTTTCTTT
J: TRBJ1-1; size: NA; V: TRBV13; D: NA; CDR3: CASSLWDMNTEAFF; DNA: TGTGCCAGCAGCTTATGGGACATGAACACTGAAGCTTTCTTT
J: TRBJ2-1; size: NA; V: TRBV5-1; D: TRBD1; CDR3: CASSSAPGTGFNEQFF; DNA: TGCGCCAGCAGCTCCGCCCCCGGGACAGGGTTTAATGAGCAGTTCTTC
J: TRBJ1-1; size: NA; V: TRBV4-2; D: NA; CDR3: CASSHSQGMNTEAFF; DNA: TGTGCCAGCAGCCATTCCCAGGGGATGAACACTGAAGCTTTCTTT
J: TRBJ1-2; size: NA; V: TRBV21-1; D: NA; CDR3: CASSFQGNQGYTF; DNA: TGTGCCAGCAGTTTTCAGGGGAATCAAGGCTACACCTTC
J: TRBJ2-3; size: once; V: TRBV12-5; D: NA; CDR3: CASGPGLVADTQYF; DNA: TGTGCTAGTGGTCCGGGACTGGTGGCAGATACGCAGTATTTT
J: TRBJ1-2; size: NA; V: TRBV18; D: NA; CDR3: CASSSQGGDYGYTF; DNA: TGTGCCAGCTCATCACAGGGAGGGGACTATGGCTACACCTTC
J: TRBJ2-3; size: NA; V: TRBV2; D: NA; CDR3: CASSTDRRGTDTQYF; DNA: TGTGCCAGCAGTACGGACAGAAGAGGCACAGATACGCAGTATTTT
J: TRBJ1-2; size: few; V: TRBV5-1; D: NA; CDR3: CASSLDRNYGYTF; DNA: TGCGCCAGCAGCTTGGACAGGAACTATGGCTACACCTTC
J: TRBJ2-1; size: NA; V: TRBV6-4; D: TRBD2; CDR3: CASSDQGLAGRNEQFF; DNA: TGTGCCAGCAGTGACCAGGGACTAGCGGGGAGGAATGAGCAGTTCTTC
J: TRBJ2-7; size: once; V: TRBV5-6; D: NA; CDR3: CASSLASLEQYF; DNA: TGTGCCAGCAGCTTGGCCAGTTTAGAGCAGTACTTC
J: TRBJ1-6; size: NA; V: TRBV10-3; D: TRBD1; CDR3: CAISEGQGGNSPLHF; DNA: TGTGCCATCAGTGAAGGACAGGGCGGGAATTCACCCCTCCACTTT
J: TRBJ1-3; size: NA; V: TRBV6-2/TRBV6-3; D: NA; CDR3: CASSYAPTRNTIYF; DNA: TGTGCCAGCAGTTACGCTCCGACTCGAAACACCATATATTTT
J: TRBJ2-7; size: few; V: TRBV10-3; D: TRBD1; CDR3: CAISEPKTGAPDEQYF; DNA: TGTGCCATCAGTGAGCCCAAGACAGGGGCCCCTGACGAGCAGTACTTC
J: TRBJ1-1; size: NA; V: TRBV27; D: TRBD1; CDR3: CASRDRQGDTEAFF; DNA: TGTGCCAGCAGGGATAGACAGGGCGACACTGAAGCTTTCTTT
J: TRBJ2-1; size: NA; V: TRBV19; D: TRBD1; CDR3: CASRSQDRGDYNEQFF; DNA: TGTGCCAGTAGGAGCCAAGACAGGGGTGATTACAATGAGCAGTTCTTC